This T cell receptor (beta chain) comes out of a study of shared clonotypes between healthy human individuals (dated by TCRdb to 2019 to 2021). For the wider study: Three men and a couple of women, aged 18 to 49 years, made up the cohort. For each donor, three plates each were used for CD4 naive and CD4 memory, two plates were used for CD8 naive, and one plate was used for CD8 memory. To estimate repertoire size and how much clonotype sharing occurs between individuals, the study deeply sequenced the blood TCR repertoires of several healthy adults. Different laboratories and diverse techniques were used to prepare libraries and sequence TCR repertoires, to increase sequencing depth and limit assay-specific biases. Between about 0.94 and 8.9 billion PBMCs per donor were obtained by leukapheresis.

Details on this clone: There is no known antigen for this receptor. The input lacks base qualities; no much larger clone sits a single base away.

The junction carries 10 bases between V and J, which are trimmed by 1 base and 7 bases respectively. CDR1 is given as SGHTA and CDR2 as FQGNSA, both from the germline V gene. Its CDR3 holds 13 amino acids, cysteine through phenylalanine. The entry retains the CDR3 DNA only, 39 bases that are in frame from base 1. General findings and caveats noted by the study authors: Even with the large sequencing depth, rarefaction of the sorted-subset datasets indicated that sequencing was incomplete. Sampling was restricted to blood, and TCR repertoires in tissues likely differ from the TCR repertoires found in blood. Pairwise subsampling indicated that sequencing depth was expected to affect the degree of clonotype sharing among donors. About 4.5% of naive CD4, 3.5% of naive CD8, 2.3% of memory CD4, and roughly 0.4% of memory CD8 clonotypes were shared across a few donors. Estimated clonotype richness was generally larger for naive than for memory subsets. Clonotypes shared by all four sorted-subset donors showed higher generation probabilities than non-shared clonotypes. Because the study included only a small number of donors, the genetic and exposure-history diversity represented was limited.

Using the deep immunoSEQ assay, TCR CDR3 regions were amplified from genomic DNA by multiplex PCR. Extracted genomic DNA from each cell subset was spread evenly across all wells of several immunoSEQ 96-well plates, with each plate serving as a replicate. Each replicate PCR for sorted subsets received about 210 ng genomic DNA, equal to 28,000 or so T cell genomes. The purified libraries were quantified using a Qubit 3.0 fluorometer, sized with a Bioanalyzer 2100, and then quantified again using the KAPA Library Quantification kit. Every immunoSEQ 96-well plate was sequenced on a dedicated single-read 150-cycle Illumina NextSeq 550 flow cell. Under the source paper's analysis protocol: The immunoSEQ output contained only junctional sequences without quality scores, so filtering could not match that applied to full-length reads. To assign V/J genes and CDR3, sequences were annotated using PyIR, a Python wrapper for IgBLAST v1.9, with IMGT germline references. Reads with weak V/J assignments (E-value above 1e-6), missing CDR3, stop codons, out-of-frame junctions, or ambiguous translated residues were removed. V3J clonotypes were defined as sequences sharing the same inferred V gene, J gene, and CDR3 amino acid sequence. Percentage overlap between repertoires was computed as shared unique clonotypes divided by the size of the smaller repertoire. RTK rarefaction, the Chao1 estimator, and Recon v2.1 estimates of unobserved clonotypes were used to assess repertoire richness. Generation probabilities were computed with OLGA for all TCRbeta clonotypes obtained by the gDNA method from several donors. What TCRdb holds here is the immuneACCESS table cut down to in-frame rearrangements. Part of the clones is not present; checked against another copy, under half of the missing clones reflect an unresolved V gene, and the others are unexplained. V, J and clone size reflect that table, while D and trimming were determined from the DNA. The sample data list 2 million to 2.5 million clones, and about 90% of these were observed just once. The top ten clones comprise approximately 0.4% of the sample.

The donors were healthy, HIV-negative adults who had no recently reported acute infections or vaccinations. Every donor was a Caucasian adult living in Nashville, Tennessee, USA. CD4+ T cells were enriched by magnetic negative selection; naive cells were then positively selected on CD45RA, and the negative fraction formed the memory subset. After blood collection by leukapheresis, PBMCs were isolated using Ficoll-Histopaque density gradient centrifugation and then cryopreserved in the vapor phase of liquid nitrogen. Analytical flow cytometry was used to check the purity and quantity of each magnetically sorted T cell population. From each sorted fraction, genomic DNA was isolated and quantified by UV absorbance on a Nanodrop 2000c.

The sequencing input was naive CD4+ T cells from PBMCs. The label giving this sample's cell subset or site can be read as: CD45RA+ positively selected. The clonotype was recovered from a man aged 18 to 30 in good health. Some clones in this sample may be carry-over from other donors' samples. The chain is encoded by TRBV7-2 joined to TRBJ1-2; tentative D gene TRBD1, with 5 bases matching. In nucleotides, the sequence is TGTGCCAGCAGCTTAGACCCGGGGGGTGGCTACACCTTC. It translates to CASSLDPGGGYTF.